The present T cell receptor beta chain was sequenced within a study of human T cells and chemical hapten exposure. The time point denotes: patch test 1, 2 weeks after DPC sensitization. Stated treatment: therapeutic diphenylcyclopropenone sensitization with weekly scalp DPC. In its sample, this clonotype was seen many times. Germline V gene lookup returns CDR1 LGHNA and CDR2 YSLEER. V was clipped by 0 bases and J by 6 bases, with 26 bases between them. The CDR3 has 19 residues. TCRdb reprocessed the RACE reads via MiXCR and lists one record per CDR3 protein. The sample lists 45,000 to 60,000 distinct CDR3 sequences, approximately 8.6% occurring once.

The sequencing used whole blood, collected in connection with sensitization to the hapten diphenylcyclopropenone (DPC). This clonotype was obtained from a woman aged 40 to 50 with alopecia areata. Some clones in this sample may be carry-over from other donors' samples. V gene TRBV4-3 combines with J gene TRBJ1-2; D is ambiguous. The CDR3 here is CASSQDRPWAARRENGYTF. Written as DNA, the CDR3 is TGCGCCAGCAGCCAAGATAGGCCGTGGGCAGCCCGTCGCGAGAATGGCTACACCTTC.